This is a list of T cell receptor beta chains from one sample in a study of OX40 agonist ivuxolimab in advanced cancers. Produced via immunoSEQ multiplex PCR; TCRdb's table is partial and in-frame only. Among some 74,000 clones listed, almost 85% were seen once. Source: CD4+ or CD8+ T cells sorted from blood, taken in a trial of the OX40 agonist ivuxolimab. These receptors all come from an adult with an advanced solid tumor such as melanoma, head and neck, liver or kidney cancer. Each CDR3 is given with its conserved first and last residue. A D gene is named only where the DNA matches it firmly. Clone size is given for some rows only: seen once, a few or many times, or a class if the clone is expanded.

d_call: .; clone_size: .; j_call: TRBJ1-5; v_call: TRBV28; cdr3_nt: TGTGCCAGCAGTTTAGGTTGGCAGGACTACCAGCCCCAGCATTTT; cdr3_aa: CASSLGWQDYQPQHF
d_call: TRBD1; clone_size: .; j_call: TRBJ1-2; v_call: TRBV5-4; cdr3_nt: TGTGCCAGCAGCTTGGAGCGCGGGACAGTCTATGGCTACACCTTC; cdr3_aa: CASSLERGTVYGYTF
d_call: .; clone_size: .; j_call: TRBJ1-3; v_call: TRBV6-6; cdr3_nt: TGTGCCAGCAGGGCAGAGGGAAACACCATATATTTT; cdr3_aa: CASRAEGNTIYF
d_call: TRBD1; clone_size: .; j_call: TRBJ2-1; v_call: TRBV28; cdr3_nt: TGTGCCAGCCTTATGGGACAGGGTACCTACAATGAGCAGTTCTTC; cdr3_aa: CASLMGQGTYNEQFF
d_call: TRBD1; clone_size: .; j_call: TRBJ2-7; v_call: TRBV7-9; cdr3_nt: TGTGCCAGCAGAATGACAGGGGGCTACGAGCAGTACTTC; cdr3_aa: CASRMTGGYEQYF
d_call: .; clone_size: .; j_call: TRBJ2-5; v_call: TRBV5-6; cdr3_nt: TGTGCCAGCAGCGGGGGGGCCGGGGAGACCCAGTACTTC; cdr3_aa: CASSGGAGETQYF
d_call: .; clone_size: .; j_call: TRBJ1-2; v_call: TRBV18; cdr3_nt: TGTGCCAGCTCCGAGGGACGGGACTATGGCTACACCTTC; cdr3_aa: CASSEGRDYGYTF
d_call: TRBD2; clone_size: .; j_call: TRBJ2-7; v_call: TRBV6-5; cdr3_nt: TGTGCCAGCAGGACGGCAACGGGACTAGAGTACGAGCAGTACTTC; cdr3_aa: CASRTATGLEYEQYF
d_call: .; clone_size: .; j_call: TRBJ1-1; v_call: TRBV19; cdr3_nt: TGTGCCAGTAGTAAGAACAGGCCGGACACTGAAGCTTTCTTT; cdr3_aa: CASSKNRPDTEAFF
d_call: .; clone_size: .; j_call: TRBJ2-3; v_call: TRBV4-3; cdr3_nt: TGCGCCAGCAGCCAAGTTGGCCAGGATACGCAGTATTTT; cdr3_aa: CASSQVGQDTQYF
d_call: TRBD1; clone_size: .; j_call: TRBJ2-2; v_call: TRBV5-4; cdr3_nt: TGTGCCAGCAGCTTGTCGGGACAGGTGAACACCGGGGAGCTGTTTTTT; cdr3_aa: CASSLSGQVNTGELFF
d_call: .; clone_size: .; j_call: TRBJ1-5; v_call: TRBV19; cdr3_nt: TGTGCCACCGGGAGAGGGACGTTGGGCCAGCCCCAGCATTTT; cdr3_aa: CATGRGTLGQPQHF
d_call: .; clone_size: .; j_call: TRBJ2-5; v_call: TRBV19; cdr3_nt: TGTGCCAGTAGTATACAGGGAATAGAGACCCAGTACTTC; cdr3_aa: CASSIQGIETQYF
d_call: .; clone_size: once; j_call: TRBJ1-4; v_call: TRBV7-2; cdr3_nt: TGTGCCAGCAGCTTAGGGGGCCTGGGTGAAAAACTGTTTTTT; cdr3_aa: CASSLGGLGEKLFF
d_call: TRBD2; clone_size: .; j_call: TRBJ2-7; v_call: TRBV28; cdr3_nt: TGTGCCAGCAGCTTAAGCGGGACCGACTACGAGCAGTACTTC; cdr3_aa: CASSLSGTDYEQYF
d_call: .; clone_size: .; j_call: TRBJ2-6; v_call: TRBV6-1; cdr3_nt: TGTGCCGGGAAAAGCTCTGGGGCCAACGTCCTGACTTTC; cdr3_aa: CAGKSSGANVLTF
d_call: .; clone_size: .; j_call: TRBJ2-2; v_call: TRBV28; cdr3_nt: TGTGCCAGCAGTTCCGGGACGCCCGGGGAGCTGTTTTTT; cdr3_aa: CASSSGTPGELFF
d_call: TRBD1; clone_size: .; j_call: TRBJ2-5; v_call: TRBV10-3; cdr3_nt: TGTGCCATCAGATCTACAGGGGCCCAAGAGACCCAGTACTTC; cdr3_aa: CAIRSTGAQETQYF
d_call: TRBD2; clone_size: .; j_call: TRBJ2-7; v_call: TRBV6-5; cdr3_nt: TGTGCCAGCAGTTACCAGACTAGCGGCCCCTACGAGCAGTACTTC; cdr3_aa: CASSYQTSGPYEQYF
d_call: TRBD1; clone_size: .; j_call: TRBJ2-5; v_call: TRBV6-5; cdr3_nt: TGTGCCAGCAGCCCTCGGGACAGCGTAGAGACCCAGTACTTC; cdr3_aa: CASSPRDSVETQYF
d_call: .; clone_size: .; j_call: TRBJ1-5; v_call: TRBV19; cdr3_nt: TGTGCCAGTAGTAATTTAGGGTTCATTAGCAATCAGCCCCAGCATTTT; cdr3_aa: CASSNLGFISNQPQHF
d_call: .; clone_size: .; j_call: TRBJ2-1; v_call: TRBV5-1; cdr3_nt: TGCGCCAGCAGCTTGAACTCGGCCGCAAATGAGCAGTTCTTC; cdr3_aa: CASSLNSAANEQFF
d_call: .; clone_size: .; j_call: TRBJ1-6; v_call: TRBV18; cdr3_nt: TGTGCCAGCTCACCAAGTTCCCGGGATTCACCCCTCCACTTT; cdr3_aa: CASSPSSRDSPLHF
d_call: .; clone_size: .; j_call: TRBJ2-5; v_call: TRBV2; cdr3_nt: TGTGCCAGCAGTAGCGGGCTAGGGGAGACCCAGTACTTC; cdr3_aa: CASSSGLGETQYF
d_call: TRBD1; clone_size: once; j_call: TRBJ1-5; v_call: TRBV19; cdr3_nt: TGTGCCAGTAGTAGAGGACAGGCGAGCAATCAGCCCCAGCATTTT; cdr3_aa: CASSRGQASNQPQHF
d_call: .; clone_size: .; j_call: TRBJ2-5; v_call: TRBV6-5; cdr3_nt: TGTGCCAGCAGAACCAGGGGGGGCGAGACCCAGTACTTC; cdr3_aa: CASRTRGGETQYF
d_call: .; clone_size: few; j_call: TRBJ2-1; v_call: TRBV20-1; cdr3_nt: TGCAGTGCTAGAGATATCGACAGGCCGTTCTTC; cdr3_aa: CSARDIDRPFF
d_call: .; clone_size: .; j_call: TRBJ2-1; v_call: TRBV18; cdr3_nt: TGTGCCAGCTCACCAGGACTTTACAATGAGCAGTTCTTC; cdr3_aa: CASSPGLYNEQFF
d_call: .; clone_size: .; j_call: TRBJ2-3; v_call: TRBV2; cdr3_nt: TGTGCCAGCAGTGAGGGACTGAAGCTTACAGATACGCAGTATTTT; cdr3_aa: CASSEGLKLTDTQYF
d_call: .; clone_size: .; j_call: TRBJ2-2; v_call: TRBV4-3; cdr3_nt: TGCGCCAGCAGCCAAGCGTGGAACACCGGGGAGCTGTTTTTT; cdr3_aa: CASSQAWNTGELFF
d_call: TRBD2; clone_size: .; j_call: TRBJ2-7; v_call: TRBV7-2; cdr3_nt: TGTGCCAGCAGCGCGGGAGAGGGTTACGAGCAGTACTTC; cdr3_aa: CASSAGEGYEQYF
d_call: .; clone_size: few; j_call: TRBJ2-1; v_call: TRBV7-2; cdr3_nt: TGTGCCAGCAGCTCGTGGGACGGTTACAATGAGCAGTTCTTC; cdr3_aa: CASSSWDGYNEQFF
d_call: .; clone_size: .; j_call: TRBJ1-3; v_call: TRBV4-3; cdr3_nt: TGCGCCAGCAGCCAAGATCCTTTCAGGGTTGGAAACACCATATATTTT; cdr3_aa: CASSQDPFRVGNTIYF
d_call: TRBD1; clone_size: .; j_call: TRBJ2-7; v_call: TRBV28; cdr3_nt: TGTGCCGCCCGACAGGGGCGCGCCTACGAGCAGTACTTC; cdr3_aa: CAARQGRAYEQYF
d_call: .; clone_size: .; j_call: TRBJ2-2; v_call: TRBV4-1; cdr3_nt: TGCGCCAGCAGCCAAGATTTCGAGGGTGGGAGCGGGGAGCTGTTTTTT; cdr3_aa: CASSQDFEGGSGELFF
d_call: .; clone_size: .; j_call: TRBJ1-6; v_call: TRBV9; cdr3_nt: TGTGCCAGCAGCGTAGGGCGGAACTATAATTCACCCCTCCACTTT; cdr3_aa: CASSVGRNYNSPLHF
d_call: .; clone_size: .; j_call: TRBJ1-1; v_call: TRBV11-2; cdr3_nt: TGTGCCAGCAGCTTAGGGCACAGAGGCACTGAAGCTTTCTTT; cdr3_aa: CASSLGHRGTEAFF
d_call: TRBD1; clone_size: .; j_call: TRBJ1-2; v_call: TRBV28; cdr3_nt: TGTGCCAGCAGTCTTCCGGGACAGGGGGCGAGCTACACCTTC; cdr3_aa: CASSLPGQGASYTF
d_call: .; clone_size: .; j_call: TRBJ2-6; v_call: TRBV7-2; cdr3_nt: TGTGCCAGTCTAGGGGGTTTTGCTGGGGCCAACGTCCTGACTTTC; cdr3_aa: CASLGGFAGANVLTF
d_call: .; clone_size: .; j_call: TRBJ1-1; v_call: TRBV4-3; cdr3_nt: TGCGCCAGCAGCCTATCTAGGGGATTAATAACTGAAGCTTTCTTT; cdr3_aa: CASSLSRGLITEAFF
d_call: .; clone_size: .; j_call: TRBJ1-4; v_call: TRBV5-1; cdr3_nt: TGCGCCAGCAGCTTGGAGGGACATCCTAATGAAAAACTGTTTTTT; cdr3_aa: CASSLEGHPNEKLFF
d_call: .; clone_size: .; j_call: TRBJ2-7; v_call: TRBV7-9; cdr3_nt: TGTGCCAGCATCCCCTCGGGTAGCACCTACGAGCAGTACTTC; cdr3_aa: CASIPSGSTYEQYF
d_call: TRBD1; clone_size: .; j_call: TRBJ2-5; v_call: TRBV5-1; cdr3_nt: TGCGCCAGCAGCACTACAGGGGGCCAAGAGACCCAGTACTTC; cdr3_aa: CASSTTGGQETQYF
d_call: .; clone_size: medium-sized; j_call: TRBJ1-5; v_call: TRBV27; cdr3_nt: TGTGCCAGCAGTTTCAACAGCAATCAGCCCCAGCATTTT; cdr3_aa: CASSFNSNQPQHF
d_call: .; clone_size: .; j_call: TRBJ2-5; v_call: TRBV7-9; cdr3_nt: TGTGCCAGCAGCCTCCCGGGGGGCATAGAGACCCAGTACTTC; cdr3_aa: CASSLPGGIETQYF